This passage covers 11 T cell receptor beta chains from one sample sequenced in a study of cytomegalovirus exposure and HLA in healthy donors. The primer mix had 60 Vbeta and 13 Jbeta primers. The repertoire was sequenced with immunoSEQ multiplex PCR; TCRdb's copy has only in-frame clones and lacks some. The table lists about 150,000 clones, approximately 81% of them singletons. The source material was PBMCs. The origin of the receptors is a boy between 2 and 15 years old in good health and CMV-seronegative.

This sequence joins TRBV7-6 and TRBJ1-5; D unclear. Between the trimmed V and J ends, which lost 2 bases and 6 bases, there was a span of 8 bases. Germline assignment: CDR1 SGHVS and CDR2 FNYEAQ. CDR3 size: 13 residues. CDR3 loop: CASSLSSVQPQHF. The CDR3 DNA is TGTGCCAGCAGCTTAAGTTCGGTTCAGCCCCAGCATTTT.

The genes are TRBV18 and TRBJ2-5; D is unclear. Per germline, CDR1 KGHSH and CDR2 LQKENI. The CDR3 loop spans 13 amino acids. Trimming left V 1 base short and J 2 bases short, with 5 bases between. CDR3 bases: TGTGCCAGCTCACCACGGGCGCAAGAGACCCAGTACTTC. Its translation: CASSPRAQETQYF.

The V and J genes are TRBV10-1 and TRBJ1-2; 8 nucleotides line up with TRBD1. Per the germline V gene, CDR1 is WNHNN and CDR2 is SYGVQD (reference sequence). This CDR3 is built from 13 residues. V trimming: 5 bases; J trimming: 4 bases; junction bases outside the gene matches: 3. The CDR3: CASSPTGAYGYTF. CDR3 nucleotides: TGCGCCAGCAGTCCGACAGGGGCCTATGGCTACACCTTC.

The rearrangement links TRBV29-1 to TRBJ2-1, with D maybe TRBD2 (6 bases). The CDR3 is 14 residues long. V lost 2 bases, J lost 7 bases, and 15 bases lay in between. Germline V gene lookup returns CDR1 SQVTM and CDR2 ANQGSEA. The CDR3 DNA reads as TGCAGCGTTGAAAAATACCTAGCGCTTAATGAGCAGTTCTTC. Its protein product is CSVEKYLALNEQFF.

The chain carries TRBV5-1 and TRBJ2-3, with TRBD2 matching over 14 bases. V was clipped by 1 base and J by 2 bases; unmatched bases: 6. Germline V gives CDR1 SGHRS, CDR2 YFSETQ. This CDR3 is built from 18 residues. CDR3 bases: TGCGCCAGCAGCTTGAGGACTAGCGGGAGGCCTACCACAGATACGCAGTATTTT. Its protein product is CASSLRTSGRPTTDTQYF.

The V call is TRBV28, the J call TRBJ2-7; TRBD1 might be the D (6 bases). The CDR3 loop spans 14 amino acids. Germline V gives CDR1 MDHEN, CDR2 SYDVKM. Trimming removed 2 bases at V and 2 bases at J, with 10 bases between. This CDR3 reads CASSLTRGAYEQYF. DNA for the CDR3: TGTGCCAGCAGTTTAACCAGGGGAGCCTACGAGCAGTACTTC.

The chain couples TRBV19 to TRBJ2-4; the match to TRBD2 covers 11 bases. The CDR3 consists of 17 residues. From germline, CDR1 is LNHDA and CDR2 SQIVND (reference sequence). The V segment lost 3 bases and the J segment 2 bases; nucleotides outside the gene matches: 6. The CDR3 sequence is CASSILASGGPKNIQYF. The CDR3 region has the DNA TGTGCCAGTAGTATTTTAGCTAGCGGGGGGCCCAAAAACATTCAGTACTTC. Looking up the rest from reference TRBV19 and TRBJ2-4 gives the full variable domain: DGGITQSPKYLFRKEGQNVTLSCEQNLNHDAMYWYRQDPGQGLRLIYYSQIVNDFQKGDIAEGYSVSREKKESFPLTVTSAQKNPTAFYLCASSILASGGPKNIQYFGAGTRLSVL.

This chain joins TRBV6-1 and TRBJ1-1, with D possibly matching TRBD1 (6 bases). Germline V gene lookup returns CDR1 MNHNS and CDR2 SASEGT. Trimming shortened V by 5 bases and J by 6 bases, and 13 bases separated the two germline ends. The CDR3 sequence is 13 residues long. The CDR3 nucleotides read TGTGCCAGCAGTTATCAGGGGAGCGCTGAAGCTTTCTTT. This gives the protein CASSYQGSAEAFF.

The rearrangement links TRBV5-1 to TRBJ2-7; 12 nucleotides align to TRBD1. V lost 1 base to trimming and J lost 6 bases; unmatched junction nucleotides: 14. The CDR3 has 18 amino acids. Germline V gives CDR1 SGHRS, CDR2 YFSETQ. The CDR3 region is CASSLWGQGARLVSEQYF. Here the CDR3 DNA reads TGCGCCAGCAGCTTGTGGGGACAGGGGGCTCGGTTGGTTTCCGAGCAGTACTTC. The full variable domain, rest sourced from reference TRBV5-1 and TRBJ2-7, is KAGVTQTPRYLIKTRGQQVTLSCSPISGHRSVSWYQQTPGQGLQFLFEYFSETQRNKGNFPGRFSGRQFSNSRSEMNVSTLELGDSALYLCASSLWGQGARLVSEQYFGPGTRLTVT.

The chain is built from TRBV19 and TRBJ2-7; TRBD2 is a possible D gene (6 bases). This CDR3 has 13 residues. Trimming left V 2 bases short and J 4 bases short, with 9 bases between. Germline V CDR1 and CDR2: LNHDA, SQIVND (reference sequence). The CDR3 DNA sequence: TGTGCCAGTAGTATAAGCGGGTGGTACGAGCAGTACTTC. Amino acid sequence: CASSISGWYEQYF. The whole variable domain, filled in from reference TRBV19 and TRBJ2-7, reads DGGITQSPKYLFRKEGQNVTLSCEQNLNHDAMYWYRQDPGQGLRLIYYSQIVNDFQKGDIAEGYSVSREKKESFPLTVTSAQKNPTAFYLCASSISGWYEQYFGPGTRLTVT.

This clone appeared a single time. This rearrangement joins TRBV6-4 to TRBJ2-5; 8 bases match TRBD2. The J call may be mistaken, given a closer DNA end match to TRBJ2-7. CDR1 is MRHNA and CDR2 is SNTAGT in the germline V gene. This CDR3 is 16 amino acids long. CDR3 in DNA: TGTGCCAGCAGTGAAACGGACGGGGGGGCTTCCTACGAGCAGTACTTC. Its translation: CASSETDGGASYEQYF.